The TCR beta chain under discussion was sequenced for a study of PD-L1 blockade in urothelial cancer. The data were produced by immunoSEQ multiplex PCR, yet TCRdb's version contains in-frame clones alone and is incomplete. The repertoire includes tens of thousands of clones, approximately 80% of them detected once, and roughly 4% sits in the top ten. The CDR3 is made up of 11 amino acids. Per the germline V gene, CDR1 is DFQATT and CDR2 is SNEGSKA (reference sequence). Deletions cut 4 bases from V and 8 bases from J, with 11 bases between. This chain joins TRBV20-1 and TRBJ1-2; D not resolved. The sequence was obtained from a man in his 70s with urothelial cancer. This material consisted of PBMCs, taken around atezolizumab (anti-PD-L1) treatment. CDR3 residues: CSATHSGGYTF. Written as DNA, the CDR3 is TGCAGTGCTACCCATTCGGGAGGCTACACCTTC.